The present entry profiles one T cell receptor (beta chain) with its context. This sample stems from a study of blood T cells in healthy people across ages. Then a second PCR, running about 6 to 12 cycles, was carried out with a sample-barcoded 5' primer and a J-beta primer mix. TCRdb re-derived calls from the 5' RACE reads in MiXCR, one entry per CDR3 protein. The sample carries fewer than 2,000,000 distinct CDR3 sequences, about 31% recorded once. The V gene's germline CDR1 is SGHRS and CDR2 YFSETQ. V was cut by 0 bases and J by 11 bases, with 13 bases left in between. CDR3 size: 13 residues. This chain uses TRBV5-1 with TRBJ2-3; weak D call: TRBD1 (5 bases). The source is a woman in her 30s in good health. The sequencing input was blood. DNA for the CDR3: TGCGCCAGCAGCTTGGACGGGCAGGGAAAGCAGTATTTT. The encoded protein is CASSLDGQGKQYF.